Listed below are T cell receptor beta chains from one sample, sequenced in a study of CD8+ T cells in alopecia areata. Sequencing used immunoSEQ multiplex PCR; TCRdb keeps in-frame clones, though not all of them. The repertoire holds about 210,000 clones, with more than 45% as singletons. The sample was CD4+ T cells sorted from blood, taken at week 4, from a patient treated with tofacitinib. Source of these receptors: a human donor with alopecia areata. CDR3s include the opening cysteine and the closing phenylalanine or tryptophan. The D gene is left open where the match is weak. Clone size is stated in some rows and not others, as once, few, many or a class when expanded.

d_call	v_call	clone_size	j_call	cdr3_nt	cdr3_aa
NA	TRBV29-1	NA	TRBJ1-1	TGCAGCGTTGGAAGAGTCCTCCAGAACACTGAAGCTTTCTTT	CSVGRVLQNTEAFF
TRBD2	TRBV4-3	NA	TRBJ2-3	TGCGCCAGCAGCCAAAAACCCCCGGGACTAGCAGGCGATACGCAGTATTTT	CASSQKPPGLAGDTQYF
NA	TRBV7-2	few	TRBJ1-5	TGTGCCAGCAGCTTAGAGGGCATCAATCAGCCCCAGCATTTT	CASSLEGINQPQHF
TRBD1	TRBV5-6	NA	TRBJ2-7	TGTGCCAGCAGCCGTCTGGACAGGGGGAGTTACGAGCAGTACTTC	CASSRLDRGSYEQYF
NA	TRBV30	once	TRBJ2-3	TGTGCCTGGAGTGTAGGAGGGGTTCGTACAGATACGCAGTATTTT	CAWSVGGVRTDTQYF
TRBD1	TRBV20-1	few	TRBJ2-7	TGCAGTGCTAATTTCTACGGGACAGCCGTCTTC	CSANFYGTAVF
NA	TRBV4-3	NA	TRBJ1-2	TGCGCCAGCAGCCAAGAGAGTAGGGGAGGCTATGGCTACACCTTC	CASSQESRGGYGYTF
NA	TRBV29-1	NA	TRBJ2-7	TGCAGCGTTGGAGTAACAGGATACGAGCAGTACTTC	CSVGVTGYEQYF
NA	TRBV15	NA	TRBJ2-3	TGTGCCACCAGCAACACAGATACGCAGTATTTT	CATSNTDTQYF
NA	TRBV25-1	once	TRBJ2-3	TGTGCCAGCAGTGAACAGGGCTCCGGGGCGTATTTT	CASSEQGSGAYF
TRBD1	TRBV7-3	NA	TRBJ2-7	TGTGCCAGCAGCCCCACCGGGACAGGGTTCTACGAGCAGTACTTC	CASSPTGTGFYEQYF
NA	TRBV29-1	NA	TRBJ2-2	TGCAGCGTTGGTAGGGTCACCGGGGAGCTGTTTTTT	CSVGRVTGELFF
NA	TRBV27	NA	TRBJ2-3	TGTGCCAGCAGTTTTTCTATACGGAGGGCAGATACGCAGTATTTT	CASSFSIRRADTQYF
NA	TRBV27	NA	TRBJ1-6	TGTGCCAGCAGTTCTGGACCAATTTCACCCCTCCACTTT	CASSSGPISPLHF
NA	TRBV29-1	NA	TRBJ2-3	TGCAGCGTTGCTCTTAATACGCAGTATTTT	CSVALNTQYF
TRBD1	TRBV20-1	NA	TRBJ1-2	TGCAGTGCTGGGACAGGGCATGGCTACACCTTC	CSAGTGHGYTF
NA	TRBV29-1	NA	TRBJ1-5	TGCAGCGTTGACTCAGTTTATAGCAATCAGCCCCAGCATTTT	CSVDSVYSNQPQHF
TRBD1	TRBV5-1	NA	TRBJ2-3	TGCGCCAGCAGCTCAGAAGGGACAGGGGCCCCAAATACGCAGTATTTT	CASSSEGTGAPNTQYF
NA	TRBV4-3	NA	TRBJ1-1	TGCGCCAGCAGCCAAGATCGAACGAGCGAAGCTTTCTTT	CASSQDRTSEAFF
NA	TRBV5-5	NA	TRBJ1-1	TGTGCCAGCAGCTTGGGGCAGGGTAGGGCTTTCTTT	CASSLGQGRAFF
NA	TRBV15	few	TRBJ1-1	TGTGCCACCAGCAGAGATTACGGGGATGGAGCTTTCTTT	CATSRDYGDGAFF
NA	TRBV2	NA	TRBJ1-6	TGTGCCAGCACAAATAATTCACCCCTCCACTTT	CASTNNSPLHF
TRBD2	TRBV19	many	TRBJ2-6	TGTGCCAGTAGTATCGGACTAGCGGGGTCCAGCTCTGGGGCCAACGTCCTGACTTTC	CASSIGLAGSSSGANVLTF
NA	TRBV14	many	TRBJ2-4	TGTGCCAGCAGCCAAGATGCAGGGTTTACAGCCAAAAACATTCAGTACTTC	CASSQDAGFTAKNIQYF
NA	TRBV30	NA	TRBJ1-5	TGTGCCTGGAGTGGCCGGCAGGGAACAGAGCCCCAGCATTTT	CAWSGRQGTEPQHF
NA	TRBV2	few	TRBJ1-2	TGTGCCAGCATGGTCGGCCATTACTATGGCTACACCTTC	CASMVGHYYGYTF
NA	TRBV7-9	NA	TRBJ2-4	TGTGCCAGCAGCTTATCTGCCGCGGGCAAAAACATTCAGTACTTC	CASSLSAAGKNIQYF